The present T cell receptor (beta chain) was sequenced within a study of blood T cell repertoires in COVID-19. Produced via immunoSEQ multiplex PCR; TCRdb's table is partial and in-frame only. The sample consists of approximately 440,000 clones, 87% of them appearing once. Germline lookup yields CDR1 MDHEN and CDR2 SYDVKM. V shed 7 bases, J shed 5 bases, and the junction held 6 bases outside the gene matches. The length of the CDR3 is 14 residues. The sequenced sample was PBMCs or T cells enriched from blood (not recorded which). The receptor comes from a woman younger than 35 who had recovered from COVID-19. This chain uses TRBV28 with TRBJ1-3, with TRBD1 matching 9 bases. The CDR3 reads CASTRGQGRNTIYF. The DNA for the CDR3 is TGTGCCAGCACCCGAGGACAGGGGAGAAACACCATATATTTT.